The text below deals with one T cell receptor beta chain. Its matching antigen is unknown. Treatment meaning: oral pan-JAK inhibitor, 5-10 mg twice daily. V was clipped by 5 bases and J by 1 base, with 15 bases between them. Germline V lookup: CDR1 SGHRS, CDR2 YFSETQ. CDR3 size: 15 residues. This record comes from a study of CD8+ T cells in alopecia areata. Sequencing used cDNA as its template, made by extracting RNA and reverse transcribing it. Libraries were prepared by immunoSEQ multiplex PCR; TCRdb keeps only in-frame clonotypes and omits some of them. The repertoire holds 150,000 to 250,000 clones, more than 45% seen once, with 5.5% to 6% in the top ten. Findings and limits, study-wide: Possibly as an HLA-related effect, TCR sharing across patients appeared less clear than in mice. One nonresponder leaves baseline CD8+ expansion's link to response uncertain.

Here the sequenced sample was CD4+ T cells sorted from blood, taken at week 24, from a patient treated with tofacitinib. The clonotype comes from a human donor with alopecia areata. The rearrangement joins TRBV5-1 to TRBJ1-1; D possibly corresponds to TRBD1 (6 bases). In nucleotides, the CDR3 is TGCGCCAGCAGGGCGGGGGGCAGCACGAACACTGAAGCTTTCTTT. Translation: CASRAGGSTNTEAFF.